The clone carrying this TCR beta chain showed up many times. Its antigen is unknown. This entry is derived from a study of blood T cells in healthy people across ages. The V segment lost 0 bases and the J segment 7 bases; nucleotides outside the gene matches: 8. Germline loops: CDR1 SGHRS, CDR2 YFSETQ. The CDR3 runs 15 residues. Primed by a sample-barcoded 5' primer and a J-beta primer mix, a second PCR proceeded for roughly 7 to 11 cycles. The template-switch adaptor was a 5' adaptor with 12 random nucleotides. It tagged each cDNA molecule. From the 5' RACE reads, TCRdb called clonotypes with MiXCR, one entry per CDR3 protein. The sample comprises about 780,000 distinct CDR3 sequences, 35% to 50% of which are singletons, and roughly 20% rests with the top ten. The total RNA that was extracted per sample amounted to at least 5 micrograms. General study points: Older age went with lower TCR beta diversity per million T cells, in a roughly linear way.

Sequencing was done on a sample of blood. V gene TRBV5-1 combines with J gene TRBJ2-3; 7 bases agree with TRBD1. The TCR was taken from a man older than 75 in good health. The CDR3 DNA sequence: TGCGCCAGCAGCTTGGCAGGACAGGAATTGAATACGCAGTATTTT. Translating gives CASSLAGQELNTQYF.